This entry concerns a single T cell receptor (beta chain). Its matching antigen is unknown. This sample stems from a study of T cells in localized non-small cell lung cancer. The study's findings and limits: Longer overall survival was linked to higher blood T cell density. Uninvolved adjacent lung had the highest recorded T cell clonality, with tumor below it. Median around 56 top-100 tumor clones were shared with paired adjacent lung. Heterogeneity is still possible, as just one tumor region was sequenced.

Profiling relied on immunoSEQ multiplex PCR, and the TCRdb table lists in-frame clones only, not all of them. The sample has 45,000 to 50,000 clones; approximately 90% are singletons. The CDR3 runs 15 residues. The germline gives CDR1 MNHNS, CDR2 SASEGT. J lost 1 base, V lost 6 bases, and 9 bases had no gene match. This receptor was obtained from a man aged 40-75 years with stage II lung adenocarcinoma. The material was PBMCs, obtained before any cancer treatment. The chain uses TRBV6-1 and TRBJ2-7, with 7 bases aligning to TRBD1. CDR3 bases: TGTGCCAGCAGCCTTGGACAGGCCCCTTCCTACGAGCAGTACGTC. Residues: CASSLGQAPSYEQYV.